These 30 T cell receptor beta chains came from one sample sequenced in a study of vaccination effects on CD4 cells after COVID-19. ViraFEST used viral peptide pools to expand antigen-specific CD4+ T cells before sequencing. Scientists isolated CD4+ T cells after an approximately 11-day culture period ended. Everyone in the study got two shots of either the BNT162b2 or mRNA-1273 vaccine. The data were produced by immunoSEQ multiplex PCR, yet TCRdb's version contains in-frame clones alone and is incomplete. Of tens of thousands of clones listed, approximately 60% are singletons. For these TCRs, the target antigens are not known. Material: CD4+ T cells from PBMCs cultured with SARS-CoV-2 spike peptides, obtained after COVID-19 vaccination. The receptors were gathered from a human donor who received a COVID-19 vaccine.

The rearrangement joins TRBV10-3 to TRBJ2-6, with D maybe TRBD2 (6 bases). The CDR3 totals 13 residues. V dropped 10 bases and J dropped 2 bases, with 9 bases sitting between them. Germline CDR1 ENHRY, CDR2 SYGVKD. This CDR3 is CASREPGANVLTF. The CDR3 DNA follows: TGTGCCAGCCGGGAGCCTGGGGCCAACGTCCTGACTTTC.

The chain employs TRBV15 and TRBJ1-1, with D possibly being TRBD1 (6 bases). The CDR3 consists of 18 residues. V was cut by 0 bases and J by 0 bases, with 17 bases left in between. CDR1 and CDR2 (germline): LNHNV, YYDKDF (reference sequence). The CDR3 DNA sequence: TGTGCCACCAGCAGAGATCGGTCGGCAGGGGCGATGAACACTGAAGCTTTCTTT. This sequence encodes CATSRDRSAGAMNTEAFF.

The chain carries TRBV5-1 and TRBJ1-6, with a tentative D call TRBD1 (5 bases). The CDR3 is 15 residues long. With 0 bases removed from V and 11 bases from J, the gap between germline ends came to 15 bases. Germline V lookup: CDR1 SGHRS, CDR2 YFSETQ. The chain's CDR3 is CASSLGRGEIAPLHF. The CDR3 nucleotides read TGCGCCAGCAGCTTGGGGCGAGGGGAAATCGCACCCCTCCACTTT.

V gene TRBV7-6 combines with J gene TRBJ1-5; 8 bases align to TRBD1. Trimming took 2 bases from V and 7 from J; bases not matched to a gene: 7. CDR3 length equals 15 residues. Germline assignment: CDR1 SGHVS and CDR2 FNYEAQ. The CDR3 reads CASSLFQGAGQPQHF. DNA for the CDR3: TGTGCCAGCAGCTTATTCCAGGGGGCCGGGCAGCCCCAGCATTTT.

This clone has a handful of counts. The chain joins TRBV3-1 (or the pseudogene TRBV3-2) to TRBJ2-1, with TRBD1 matching 7 bases. Germline CDR1 LGHDT, CDR2 YNNKEL (reference sequence). With 3 bases clipped from V and 8 bases from J, the junction kept 4 bases outside the gene matches. This CDR3 is 13 amino acids long. CDR3 nucleotide sequence: TGTGCCAGCAGCCATCTAGGGGGCGATGAGCAGTTCTTC. It yields the protein CASSHLGGDEQFF.

J is TRBJ1-4 and V is TRBV15; D is unresolved. Trimming removed 0 bases from V and 0 bases from J, with 8 bases in between. There are 16 residues in the CDR3. Per germline, CDR1 LNHNV and CDR2 YYDKDF (reference sequence). In DNA, the CDR3 is TGTGCCACCAGCAGAGATCAGAGGGCAACTAATGAAAAACTGTTTTTT. Amino acid sequence: CATSRDQRATNEKLFF.

The chain couples TRBV29-1 to TRBJ2-1; 8 bases agree with TRBD2. V trimming: 8 bases; J trimming: 4 bases; junction bases outside the gene matches: 7. The CDR3 is 13 amino acids. Germline CDR1 and CDR2: SQVTM and ANQGSEA. CDR3 sequence: CSISGGLYNEQFF. The CDR3 DNA reads as TGCAGCATAAGCGGGGGCCTATACAATGAGCAGTTCTTC.

V usage is TRBV18 and J usage is TRBJ1-1; perhaps TRBD1 as D (5 bases). Trimming shortened V by 6 bases and J by 1 base, and 6 bases separated the two germline ends. Per the germline V gene, CDR1 is KGHSH and CDR2 is LQKENI. This CDR3 is built from 12 residues. CDR3: CASSQGNTEAFF. The CDR3 coding sequence is TGTGCCAGCTCTCAGGGGAACACTGAAGCTTTCTTT.

This clone has a handful of counts. The J gene is TRBJ2-5, the V gene TRBV30; no clear D. CDR3 length: 11 amino acids. Germline V lookup: CDR1 GTSNPN, CDR2 SVGIG (reference sequence). V was shortened by 5 bases and J by 5 bases, with 9 bases between the two germline ends. DNA of the CDR3: TGTGCCTGGGGGCTAGTGGAGACCCAGTACTTC. As protein: CAWGLVETQYF.

This clone was counted between two and nine times. The chain uses TRBV7-2 and TRBJ2-2; D ambiguous. The CDR3 contains 15 residues. CDR1 and CDR2 from the germline V gene are SGHTA and FQGNSA. V lost 1 base and J 2 bases, leaving 8 bases between the germline ends. The CDR3 is CASSLEGYNTGELFF. The CDR3 DNA sequence: TGTGCCAGCAGCTTAGAAGGCTATAACACCGGGGAGCTGTTTTTT.

V usage is TRBV2 and J usage is TRBJ2-1; weak D call: TRBD1 (6 bases). Trimming pared 3 bases from V and 7 bases from J, leaving 13 bases between. The CDR3 runs 14 residues. Germline V gene sequence: CDR1 SNHLY, CDR2 FYNNEI. CDR3: CASSDGQRFNEQFF. CDR3 DNA sequence: TGTGCCAGCAGTGACGGACAGAGATTTAATGAGCAGTTCTTC.

The chain uses TRBV25-1 and TRBJ2-5; perhaps TRBD2 as D (6 bases). Germline assignment: CDR1 MGHDK and CDR2 SYGVNS. The germline V and J ends were trimmed by 7 bases and 2 bases, with 11 bases remaining between them. There are 13 residues in the CDR3. In DNA form, the CDR3 reads TGTGCCAGCACGGCCGGGACTCAAGAGACCCAGTACTTC. It codes for CASTAGTQETQYF.

This clone occurred a few times. The chain links TRBV19 to TRBJ1-1; maybe TRBD1 (5 bases). The germline V and J ends were trimmed by 5 bases and 0 bases, with 31 bases remaining between them. The CDR3 extends over 21 amino acids. Germline loops: CDR1 LNHDA, CDR2 SQIVND (reference sequence). The chain's CDR3 is CASSPRHGAWGSREVNTEAFF. The CDR3, as DNA: TGTGCCAGTAGTCCTCGACACGGGGCCTGGGGGTCCAGGGAGGTGAACACTGAAGCTTTCTTT.

This chain joins TRBV19 and TRBJ1-2, with 7 nucleotides matching TRBD1. Trimming took 5 bases from V and 4 from J; bases not matched to a gene: 10. The germline gives CDR1 LNHDA, CDR2 SQIVND (reference sequence). The CDR3 loop spans 15 amino acids. The CDR3 here is CASSPQTGPSYGYTF. CDR3 in DNA: TGTGCCAGTAGTCCTCAGACAGGGCCATCCTATGGCTACACCTTC.

This clone was detected a few times. The J gene is TRBJ2-1, the V gene TRBV19; D is possibly TRBD2 (5 bases). The V end was cut by 1 base, the J end by 14 bases, with 15 bases between. In germline, CDR1 is LNHDA, CDR2 SQIVND (reference sequence). This CDR3 comprises 13 residues. The CDR3: CASSIVGASREFF. CDR3 DNA: TGTGCCAGTAGTATAGTAGGCGCCTCGAGGGAGTTCTTC.

V gene TRBV10-3 combines with J gene TRBJ1-1; no clear D. V dropped 4 bases and J dropped 1 base, with 7 bases sitting between them. This CDR3 comprises 13 residues. Germline loops: CDR1 ENHRY, CDR2 SYGVKD. DNA for the CDR3: TGTGCCATCAGTGTGGCAGGGAACACTGAAGCTTTCTTT. It specifies CAISVAGNTEAFF.

V is TRBV5-6 and J is TRBJ2-7; 11 nucleotides align to TRBD2. With 3 bases clipped from V and 3 bases from J, the junction kept 2 bases outside the gene matches. Per germline, CDR1 SGHDT and CDR2 YYEEEE. The CDR3 is made up of 14 amino acids. The CDR3 region is CASSSGTSGYEQYF. The CDR3 DNA reads TGTGCCAGCAGCTCCGGGACTAGCGGCTACGAGCAGTACTTC.

DNA for the CDR3: TGTGCCAGCACCTCTGCGGGGCAGTTTGATGGCTACACCTTC. Protein sequence: CASTSAGQFDGYTF. This chain joins TRBV6-5 and TRBJ1-2, with D perhaps matching TRBD1 (5 bases). The CDR3 runs 14 residues. Germline loops: CDR1 MNHEY, CDR2 SVGAGI. The V end was cut by 7 bases, the J end by 6 bases, with 18 bases between.

The chain has TRBV11-3 and TRBJ2-2, with 16 bases fitting TRBD2. CDR3 size: 16 residues. The J segment lost 6 bases and the V segment lost 3 bases, leaving 1 base of the junction unmatched. Germline V gene data show CDR1 as SGHNT and CDR2 as YENEEA. CDR3 nucleotide sequence: TGTGCCAGCAGCTTCGGGACTAGCGGGGGGGCCGGGGAGCTGTTTTTT. Amino acid sequence: CASSFGTSGGAGELFF.

In DNA form, the CDR3 reads TGCGCCAGCAGTGTAGAAGTGACTAGCGGGGGCCGCAATGAGCAGTTCTTC. Protein product: CASSVEVTSGGRNEQFF. The chain couples TRBV10-1 to TRBJ2-1, with 12 bases matching TRBD2. CDR1 WNHNN and CDR2 SYGVQD come from the germline V gene (reference sequence). J was trimmed by 6 bases and V by 4 bases; bases with no gene match: 10. The CDR3 totals 17 residues.

The J gene is TRBJ2-2, the V gene TRBV5-1, with D possibly being TRBD2 (7 bases). The CDR3 runs to 17 residues. V was trimmed by 1 base and J by 1 base, leaving 14 bases between them. CDR1 SGHRS and CDR2 YFSETQ come from the germline V gene. The CDR3 spells CASSLRGGGLNTGELFF. CDR3 in DNA: TGCGCCAGCAGCTTGCGGGGCGGGGGCCTGAACACCGGGGAGCTGTTTTTT.

The chain carries TRBV19 and TRBJ1-2, with 10 bases that match TRBD1. CDR3 size: 15 residues. J was trimmed by 5 bases and V by 3 bases; bases with no gene match: 6. Germline loops: CDR1 LNHDA, CDR2 SQIVND (reference sequence). The CDR3 DNA reads TGTGCCAGTAGTATTATGGGACAGGGGCTGTATGGCTACACCTTC. Translated, it gives CASSIMGQGLYGYTF.

This clone came up once. The CDR3 bases are TGTGCCACCAGTGGGCAGGGGGCGGTTGGCTACACCTTC. It encodes CATSGQGAVGYTF. The V gene is TRBV24-1, the J gene TRBJ1-2; 8 bases fit TRBD1. CDR3 size: 13 residues. The ends lost 5 bases at V and 7 bases at J; junction bases unmatched: 5. Germline CDR1 reads KGHDR; CDR2 reads SFDVKD.

This rearrangement joins TRBV7-8 to TRBJ2-1, with D tentatively TRBD2 (6 bases). The CDR3 spans 14 residues. CDR1 SGHVS and CDR2 FQNEAQ come from the germline V gene. Trimming left V 2 bases short and J 6 bases short, with 11 bases between. CDR3 loop: CASSLLPGLNEQFF. CDR3 in DNA: TGTGCCAGCAGCTTACTTCCGGGACTCAATGAGCAGTTCTTC.

This clone has a handful of counts. The chain has TRBV10-2 and TRBJ2-1; 7 nucleotides align to TRBD2. Germline trimming cut 10 bases from V and 9 bases from J; bases unmatched to any gene: 12. CDR3 size: 13 residues. Germline V gene data show CDR1 as WSHSY and CDR2 as SAAADI. CDR3 in amino acids: CATSLGGTGEQFF. The CDR3 DNA reads as TGCGCCACCTCCCTCGGGGGGACGGGTGAGCAGTTCTTC.

Concerning this clone itself: An end of the junction does not agree with germline; a read error may underlie this. The chain recombines TRBV6-6 with TRBJ2-7; the D gene could be TRBD1 or TRBD2 (6 bases each). This CDR3 is 12 amino acids long. Germline V gives CDR1 MNHNY, CDR2 SVGAGI (reference sequence). The CDR3 region has the DNA TGTGCCAGCAGTGATACGAGGGGGGAGCAGTGCTTC. It specifies CASSDTRGEQCF.

This chain connects TRBV5-1 to TRBJ1-1; the D gene is possibly TRBD1 (5 bases). Germline CDR1 is SGHRS and CDR2 is YFSETQ. V dropped 3 bases and J dropped 4 bases, with 10 bases sitting between them. The CDR3 has 13 residues. Here the CDR3 DNA reads TGCGCCAGCAGCTACGGGGGGGGCACTGAAGCTTTCTTT. This gives the protein CASSYGGGTEAFF. Full variable domain (outside the CDR3, taken from reference TRBV5-1 and TRBJ1-1): KAGVTQTPRYLIKTRGQQVTLSCSPISGHRSVSWYQQTPGQGLQFLFEYFSETQRNKGNFPGRFSGRQFSNSRSEMNVSTLELGDSALYLCASSYGGGTEAFFGQGTRLTVV.

This chain links TRBV7-9 with TRBJ2-2; 8 bases match TRBD1. With 6 bases clipped from V and 3 bases from J, the junction kept 9 bases outside the gene matches. The germline V gene has CDR1 SEHNR and CDR2 FQNEAQ (reference sequence). The length of the CDR3 is 16 residues. The DNA for the CDR3 is TGTGCCAGCAGGGACCGGGACAGGCTGTACACCGGGGAGCTGTTTTTT. Translated, it gives CASRDRDRLYTGELFF.

This rearrangement joins TRBV10-1 to TRBJ2-5; D uncertain. CDR3 length: 13 residues. V dropped 4 bases and J dropped 2 bases, with 8 bases sitting between them. Germline CDR1 WNHNN, CDR2 SYGVQD (reference sequence). In DNA, the CDR3 is TGCGCCAGCAGTGTAAGGCCACAAGAGACCCAGTACTTC. Amino acid sequence: CASSVRPQETQYF.

J is TRBJ2-1 and V is TRBV10-3, with TRBD1 matching over 7 bases. This CDR3 region has 15 residues. J gave up 2 bases and V 4 bases, and 5 bases lay outside the gene matches. Per germline, CDR1 ENHRY and CDR2 SYGVKD. CDR3 loop: CAISATGQPYNEQFF. In DNA form, the CDR3 reads TGTGCCATCAGTGCAACGGGACAGCCCTACAATGAGCAGTTCTTC.